Described below is a single T cell receptor beta chain sequence and its context. Sequenced by immunoSEQ multiplex PCR; TCRdb stores in-frame clones only, minus some. The sample has 2,500,000 or so clones, around nine tenths seen once. This entry belongs to a study of shared clonotypes between healthy human individuals. The V gene's germline CDR1 is SGHNT and CDR2 YYREEE (reference sequence). The CDR3 runs to 15 residues. V shed 3 bases and J 5 bases; nucleotides not matched to a gene: 9. The rearrangement links TRBV5-4 to TRBJ2-5; 8 bases map to TRBD1. The source of this sequence is a young man in good health. The source material was naive CD4+ T cells sorted from blood. Subset denoted: CD45RA+ positively selected. The CDR3 sequence: CASSSGQGLVETQYF. As DNA, the CDR3 is TGTGCCAGCAGCTCCGGACAGGGACTTGTCGAGACCCAGTACTTC.